Listed here is a single T cell receptor (beta chain). Its antigen is still unknown. Base qualities are not recorded, but no much larger clone differs from it by a single base. The data originate from a study of cytomegalovirus exposure and HLA in healthy donors (TCRdb year 2017). Context from the whole study: The 650 to 750 repertoires of the first cohort and the 95 to 150 validation repertoires were produced on the same platform, according to a later analysis. The study aimed to test whether cataloging public T cell receptors could reveal signatures of past pathogen exposure. Along with the roughly 670-subject first cohort, a separate validation cohort of 120 different subjects was used. To predict cytomegalovirus infection status, the study brought together high-throughput TCR immunosequencing, statistical association of individual TCRs with disease status, and machine learning. General study outcomes and caveats: A later analysis had no HLA typing for the validation cohort, so co-occurrence there was scored across all 130 or so repertoires. In a later analysis, TCRs clustered in the first cohort were found to also tend to co-occur in the roughly 110 validation repertoires, with around 94% of cluster scores above 0. The study listed over 150 TCR beta chains as associated with cytomegalovirus. In vitro tests confirmed that a few of the cytomegalovirus-associated TCR beta chains recognize cytomegalovirus antigens. The classifier was reported to diagnose cytomegalovirus status with high specificity and sensitivity in both the original and validation cohorts. According to the authors, the approach could potentially be generalized to other disease states and immunological phenotypes. Across donors, most TCR sequences were observed very rarely, whereas some public TCRs were present in many individuals.

The donors belonged to the validation cohort of around 130 subjects, which was separate from the approximately 700-subject first cohort. The library was generated by the immunoSEQ multiplex PCR assay. Regarding the original processing steps: A statistical classification framework was built for diagnosing cytomegalovirus status from the catalog of TCR beta chain sequences. Entries here come from immuneACCESS through TCRdb and include only in-frame sequences with V and J called. Some clones fail to appear in such tables; in the studies checked, an unresolved V gene covers under half of the shortfall, and the cause of the remainder is unknown. Clonal size and the V and J genes are those of that table, whereas D and trimming came from the DNA. Here the sample has 120,000 to 150,000 clones; 85% to 90% occur a single time. About 3% of the sample lies in the top ten. CDR1 and CDR2 are drawn from the germline V gene: SGHVS, FNYEAQ. From its cysteine to its phenylalanine, the CDR3 spans 18 amino acids. CDR3 DNA is the only sequence kept; it has 54 bases, read in frame from the first base. Unmatched junction bases come to 17, with V trimmed by 5 bases and J by 5 bases.

Sequenced input: PBMCs. This receptor was obtained from a woman between 18 and 29 years old in good health and CMV-seropositive. The chain was built from TRBV7-6 and TRBJ2-1, with 8 bases aligning to TRBD2. CDR3 protein: CASSLRSREALMNNEQFF. The DNA reads as follows: TGTGCCAGCAGCCTCAGATCGCGGGAGGCCTTAATGAACAATGAGCAGTTCTTC.